The 21 T cell receptor beta chains below were found in one sample sequenced in a study of shared clonotypes between healthy human individuals (dated by TCRdb to 2018 to 2020). Library generation was performed with the immunoSEQ multiplex PCR assay. TCRdb took over this immuneACCESS table, retaining in-frame rearrangements with V and J assigned. Such tables are incomplete; in checked studies, under half of the missing clones stem from an unresolved V gene, and the remainder is unexplained. This sample holds roughly 86,000 clones; approximately 63% were observed only once. The ten largest make up 45% to 55% of the sample. Sequencing input: memory CD8+ T cells sorted from blood. The cell subset or site label corresponds to: CD45RO+ cells pooled with CCR7-negative TemRA cells. These receptors were obtained from a man aged 25 to 40 in good health.

This chain links TRBV19 with TRBJ2-4; D possibly uses TRBD1 or TRBD2 (5 bases each). V was clipped by 7 bases and J by 3 bases, with 13 bases between them. Germline V gene data show CDR1 as LNHDA and CDR2 as SQIVND (reference sequence). This CDR3 contains 14 residues. The DNA for the CDR3 is TGTGCCAGTAATCGGGACCAGAGCAAAAACATTCAGTACTTC. This encodes CASNRDQSKNIQYF.

The V gene is TRBV4-1, the J gene TRBJ1-3; D not resolved. The CDR3 is made up of 13 amino acids. From germline, CDR1 is MGHRA and CDR2 YSYEKL. Trimming removed 0 bases from V and 4 bases from J, with 4 bases in between. The DNA of the CDR3 is TGCGCCAGCAGCCAAGACCGGGGAAACACCATATATTTT. The encoded protein is CASSQDRGNTIYF.

The chain employs TRBV6-1 and TRBJ2-2; 11 bases line up with TRBD1. V shed 3 bases and J 7 bases; nucleotides not matched to a gene: 10. This CDR3 has 17 residues. Germline V gene lookup returns CDR1 MNHNS and CDR2 SASEGT. The CDR3 DNA reads as TGTGCCAGCAGTGATTTGGGGACAGGGGGGTTAATCGGGGAGCTGTTTTTT. Protein product: CASSDLGTGGLIGELFF.

The chain combines TRBV25-1 with TRBJ2-3, with TRBD1 as a possible D gene (6 bases). CDR1 and CDR2 from the germline V gene are MGHDK and SYGVNS. This CDR3 is built from 15 residues. V was trimmed by 6 bases and J by 0 bases, leaving 13 bases between them. The CDR3 DNA reads as TGTGCCAGCAGCTCTCCGGGACACAGCACAGATACGCAGTATTTT. Translated: CASSSPGHSTDTQYF. The variable domain in full, with the rest retrieved from reference TRBV25-1 and TRBJ2-3, is EADIYQTPRYLVIGTGKKITLECSQTMGHDKMYWYQQDPGMELHLIHYSYGVNSTEKGDLSSESTVSRIRTEHFPLTLESARPSHTSQYLCASSSPGHSTDTQYFGPGTRLTVL.

The chain employs TRBV7-3 and TRBJ2-5; TRBD1 aligns across 9 bases. The CDR3 is made up of 15 amino acids. V trimming: 5 bases; J trimming: 5 bases; junction bases outside the gene matches: 9. The germline gives CDR1 SGHTA, CDR2 FQGTGA. CDR3 amino acids: CASSPRGQGYETQYF. CDR3 DNA sequence: TGTGCCAGCAGCCCGCGGGGACAGGGATACGAGACCCAGTACTTC.

The J gene is TRBJ2-1, the V gene TRBV7-6, with 9 bases aligning to TRBD2. After removal of 0 bases from V and 4 bases from J, the junction contained 4 bases not matched to a gene. CDR1 and CDR2 from the germline V gene are SGHVS and FNYEAQ. There are 16 residues in the CDR3. CDR3 region: CASSLARSGGYNEQFF. Here the CDR3 DNA reads TGTGCCAGCAGCTTAGCGCGTAGCGGGGGTTACAATGAGCAGTTCTTC.

The chain has TRBV5-6 and TRBJ2-1; 7 bases map to TRBD2. V shed 2 bases and J 7 bases; nucleotides not matched to a gene: 6. Looked up from germline, CDR1 is SGHDT and CDR2 is YYEEEE. There are 14 residues in the CDR3. This CDR3 is CASSFGGSPNEQFF. The CDR3 nucleotides are TGTGCCAGCAGCTTCGGGGGGAGTCCAAATGAGCAGTTCTTC.

This clone has only a few counts. The chain uses TRBV18 and TRBJ2-7; no firm D call. Germline CDR1 and CDR2: KGHSH and LQKENI. The CDR3 consists of 14 residues. The V and J ends lost 1 base and 1 base respectively, with 8 bases between them. This chain's CDR3 is CASSPRTDSYEQYF. The CDR3 DNA sequence: TGTGCCAGCTCACCACGAACGGATTCCTACGAGCAGTACTTC.

The chain links TRBV11-3 to TRBJ2-1, with a weak D call TRBD2 (5 bases). Trimming cost V 5 bases and J 2 bases, with 16 bases left between them. The CDR3 runs 16 residues. The germline CDR1 and CDR2 sequences are SGHNT and YENEEA. As DNA, the CDR3 is TGTGCCAGCAGCCCCGGAGTAGCGAGAACCTACAATGAGCAGTTCTTC. It encodes CASSPGVARTYNEQFF.

The V and J genes are TRBV7-8 and TRBJ2-6; D is possibly TRBD2 (5 bases). The CDR3 runs 17 residues. From germline, CDR1 is SGHVS and CDR2 FQNEAQ. V dropped 1 base and J dropped 3 bases, with 13 bases sitting between them. In DNA form, the CDR3 reads TGTGCCAGCAGCTTAGGAGGGCGGTCCCTTGGGGCCAACGTCCTGACTTTC. Protein sequence: CASSLGGRSLGANVLTF. The entire variable domain, with the rest obtained from reference TRBV7-8 and TRBJ2-6, is as follows: GAGVSQSPRYKVAKRGQDVALRCDPISGHVSLFWYQQALGQGPEFLTYFQNEAQLDKSGLPSDRFFAERPEGSVSTLKIQRTQQEDSAVYLCASSLGGRSLGANVLTFGAGSRLTVL.

This clone appeared a single time. The chain carries TRBV19 and TRBJ2-7, with D possibly called TRBD1 or TRBD2 (5 bases each). The V gene lost 5 bases and the J gene lost 3 bases, with 8 bases spanning the gap. The CDR3 loop spans 12 amino acids. Germline loops: CDR1 LNHDA, CDR2 SQIVND (reference sequence). The DNA for the CDR3 is TGTGCCAGTAGTTTGGGGGACTACGAGCAGTACTTC. Translating gives CASSLGDYEQYF. The full variable domain, with the rest looked up from reference TRBV19 and TRBJ2-7, is DGGITQSPKYLFRKEGQNVTLSCEQNLNHDAMYWYRQDPGQGLRLIYYSQIVNDFQKGDIAEGYSVSREKKESFPLTVTSAQKNPTAFYLCASSLGDYEQYFGPGTRLTVT.

This clone was counted between two and nine times. The rearrangement joins TRBV5-1 to TRBJ2-1; 7 bases match TRBD2. With 1 base clipped from V and 0 bases from J, the junction kept 19 bases outside the gene matches. The CDR3 is 21 amino acids. Germline lookup yields CDR1 SGHRS and CDR2 YFSETQ. The CDR3 region has the DNA TGCGCCAGCAGCTTGATCGGACTAGTCCCCACCTCGGGGGGCTCCTACAATGAGCAGTTCTTC. This codes for CASSLIGLVPTSGGSYNEQFF. Full variable domain (outside the CDR3, taken from reference TRBV5-1 and TRBJ2-1): KAGVTQTPRYLIKTRGQQVTLSCSPISGHRSVSWYQQTPGQGLQFLFEYFSETQRNKGNFPGRFSGRQFSNSRSEMNVSTLELGDSALYLCASSLIGLVPTSGGSYNEQFFGPGTRLTVL.

V usage is TRBV9 and J usage is TRBJ2-7; D remains unclear. The V and J ends lost 0 bases and 2 bases respectively, with 12 bases between them. The CDR3 runs 15 residues. Germline V gene lookup returns CDR1 SGDLS and CDR2 YYNGEE. This CDR3 is CASSVGPELTYEQYF. CDR3 coding DNA: TGTGCCAGCAGCGTAGGTCCGGAACTGACCTACGAGCAGTACTTC.

This clone was picked up a small number of times. This sample includes further DNA sequences coding for the same CDR3. This sequence joins TRBV11-2 and TRBJ2-7; 13 positions agree with TRBD2. CDR3 length: 15 amino acids. Germline V lookup: CDR1 SGHAT, CDR2 FQNNGV. J gave up 3 bases and V 5 bases, and 4 bases lay outside the gene matches. The DNA of the CDR3 is TGTGCCAGCAGCCCTCGGACTAGCGGGAGCTACGAGCAGTACTTC. It yields the protein CASSPRTSGSYEQYF.

This chain joins TRBV28 and TRBJ1-2, with D possibly TRBD1 on 5 matching bases. Germline V gene sequence: CDR1 MDHEN, CDR2 SYDVKM. V was shortened by 4 bases and J by 2 bases, with 14 bases between the two germline ends. The CDR3 has 15 residues. CDR3 bases: TGTGCCAGCAGTTCGTTCCGGAGGACAAACTATGGCTACACCTTC. Amino acids: CASSSFRRTNYGYTF.

CDR3 sequence (DNA): TGCACCAGCAGCCAATTGGGAGCGGGAGAGTGCTCCTACGAGCAGTACTTC. It is translated as CTSSQLGAGECSYEQYF. The rearrangement joins TRBV1 to TRBJ2-7; the table's D call, TRBD2, has no DNA check behind it. TRBV1 constitutes a pseudogene. The CDR3 is 17 residues long.

The table lists this clone with a few counts. The rearrangement uses TRBV10-2 and TRBJ2-7; 7 bases align to TRBD2. The CDR3 extends over 13 amino acids. The germline CDR1 and CDR2 sequences are WSHSY and SAAADI. V was pared by 8 bases and J by 2 bases, with 6 bases of the junction left unmatched. CDR3 in amino acids: CASCGTIPYEQYF. The CDR3 region has the DNA TGCGCCAGCTGCGGGACTATTCCCTACGAGCAGTACTTC.

This clone came up a few times. The gene calls are TRBV27 and TRBJ2-7; 7 bases are shared with TRBD2. The germline V gene has CDR1 MNHEY and CDR2 SMNVEV (reference sequence). This CDR3 has 12 residues. Trimming removed 8 bases from V and 1 base from J; junction bases left unmatched: 2. The CDR3 DNA sequence: TGTGCCAGCGCGGGAGTATCCTACGAGCAGTACTTC. It specifies CASAGVSYEQYF.

V is TRBV21-1 and J is TRBJ2-7; the table's D call, TRBD2, has no DNA check behind it. TRBV21-1 is an annotated pseudogene. The CDR3 has 16 residues. In DNA, the CDR3 is TGTGCCAGCAGCAAAGCGCTTTTGGCGGATACTTACGAGCAGTACTTC. It translates to CASSKALLADTYEQYF.

About this clone itself: Other DNA sequences in the sample encode the same CDR3. The J gene is TRBJ2-7, the V gene TRBV29-1; D possibly corresponds to TRBD2 (5 bases). Looked up from germline, CDR1 is SQVTM and CDR2 is ANQGSEA. This CDR3 contains 11 residues. Trimming removed 4 bases at V and 3 bases at J, with 7 bases between. The CDR3 DNA follows: TGCAGCGTTGGGAGCGGCTACGAGCAGTACTTC. The encoded protein is CSVGSGYEQYF.

The V call is TRBV6-4, the J call TRBJ2-2, with TRBD2 as a possible D gene (6 bases). Germline CDR1 MRHNA, CDR2 SNTAGT. Trimming pared 5 bases from V and 6 bases from J, leaving 13 bases between. The CDR3 covers 14 residues. The CDR3 region is CASSPAGRPGELFF. CDR3 coding DNA: TGTGCCAGCAGTCCCGCGGGGCGGCCCGGGGAGCTGTTTTTT.